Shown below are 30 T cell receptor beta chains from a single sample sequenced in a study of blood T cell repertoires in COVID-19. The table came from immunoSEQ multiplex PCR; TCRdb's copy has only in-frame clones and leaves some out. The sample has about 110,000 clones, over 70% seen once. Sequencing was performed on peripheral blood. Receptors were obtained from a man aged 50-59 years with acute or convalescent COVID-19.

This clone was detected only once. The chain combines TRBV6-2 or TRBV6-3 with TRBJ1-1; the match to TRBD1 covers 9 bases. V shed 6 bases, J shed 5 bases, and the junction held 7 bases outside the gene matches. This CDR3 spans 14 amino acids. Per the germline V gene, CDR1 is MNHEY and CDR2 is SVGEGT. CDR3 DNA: TGTGCCAGCAGCTTGGGACAGGGAGGGACTGAAGCTTTCTTT. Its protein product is CASSLGQGGTEAFF.

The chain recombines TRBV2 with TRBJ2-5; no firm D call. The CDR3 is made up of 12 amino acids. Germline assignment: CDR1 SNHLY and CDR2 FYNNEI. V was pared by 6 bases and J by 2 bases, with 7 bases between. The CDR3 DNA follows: TGTGCCAGCAGGAGCACGCAAGAGACCCAGTACTTC. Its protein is CASRSTQETQYF. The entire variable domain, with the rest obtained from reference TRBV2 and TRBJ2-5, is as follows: EPEVTQTPSHQVTQMGQEVILRCVPISNHLYFYWYRQILGQKVEFLVSFYNNEISEKSEIFDDQFSVERPDGSNFTLKIRSTKLEDSAMYFCASRSTQETQYFGPGTRLLVL.

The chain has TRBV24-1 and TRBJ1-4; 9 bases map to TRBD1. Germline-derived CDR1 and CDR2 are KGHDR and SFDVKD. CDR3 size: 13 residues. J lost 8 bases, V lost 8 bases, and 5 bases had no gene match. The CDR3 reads CATMDRGTEKLFF. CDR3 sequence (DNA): TGTGCCACCATGGACAGGGGAACCGAAAAACTGTTTTTT.

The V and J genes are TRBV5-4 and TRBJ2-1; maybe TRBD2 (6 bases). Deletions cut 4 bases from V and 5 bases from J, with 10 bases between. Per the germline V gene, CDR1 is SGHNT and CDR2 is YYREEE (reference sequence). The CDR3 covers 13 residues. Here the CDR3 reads CASSPGDHNEQFF. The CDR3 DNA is TGTGCCAGCAGCCCGGGGGACCACAATGAGCAGTTCTTC.

The CDR3 DNA reads TGCAGCGTTGAAGACCCCCCCGTAGACAGGGGCGGCGGAAACACCATATATTTT. Its translation: CSVEDPPVDRGGGNTIYF. V usage is TRBV29-1 and J usage is TRBJ1-3, with 8 bases identical to TRBD1. The CDR3 runs to 18 residues. In germline, CDR1 is SQVTM, CDR2 ANQGSEA. The V gene end was trimmed by 0 bases and the J gene end by 4 bases; junction bases not matched to a gene: 14.

As DNA, the CDR3 is TGTGCCAGCTCACTAGGACAGGAAAAGGGCTACACCTTC. Its translation is CASSLGQEKGYTF. This chain joins TRBV18 and TRBJ1-2; 7 bases line up with TRBD1. Looked up from germline, CDR1 is KGHSH and CDR2 is LQKENI. V shed 4 bases and J 8 bases; nucleotides not matched to a gene: 7. This CDR3 is 13 amino acids long.

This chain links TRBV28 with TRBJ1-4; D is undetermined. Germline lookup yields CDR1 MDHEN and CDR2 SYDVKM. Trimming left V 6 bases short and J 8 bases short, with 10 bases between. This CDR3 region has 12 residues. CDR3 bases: TGTGCCAGCAGGAGGGCGGGAGAAAAACTGTTTTTT. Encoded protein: CASRRAGEKLFF.

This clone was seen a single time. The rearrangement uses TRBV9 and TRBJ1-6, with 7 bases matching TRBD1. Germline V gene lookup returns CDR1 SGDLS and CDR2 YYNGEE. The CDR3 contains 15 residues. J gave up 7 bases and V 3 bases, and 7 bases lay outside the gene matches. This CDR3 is CASSEGGMRNSPLHF. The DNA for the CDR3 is TGTGCCAGCAGCGAAGGGGGCATGCGCAATTCACCCCTCCACTTT.

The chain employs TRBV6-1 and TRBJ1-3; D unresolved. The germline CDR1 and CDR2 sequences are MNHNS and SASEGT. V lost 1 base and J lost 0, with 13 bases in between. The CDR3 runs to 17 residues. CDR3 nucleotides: TGTGCCAGCAGTGAAGAATTGGCAACGTACTCTGGAAACACCATATATTTT. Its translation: CASSEELATYSGNTIYF.

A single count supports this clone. CDR3 nucleotides: TGTGCCAGCAGTCGCACTCCGGGACTAGAGGTCCCCGGGGAGCTGTTTTTT. Residues: CASSRTPGLEVPGELFF. The chain combines TRBV5-6 with TRBJ2-2; TRBD2 agrees at 8 bases. V lost 5 bases, J lost 6 bases, and 15 bases stayed unmatched. Germline V gives CDR1 SGHDT, CDR2 YYEEEE. The CDR3 length is 17 residues.

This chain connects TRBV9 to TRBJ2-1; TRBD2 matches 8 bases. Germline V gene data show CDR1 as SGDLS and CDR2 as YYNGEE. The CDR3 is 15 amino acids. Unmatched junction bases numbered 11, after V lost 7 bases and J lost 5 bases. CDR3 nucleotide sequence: TGTGCCAGCGCCGGGGGGGCAGGGTTTAACAATGAGCAGTTCTTC. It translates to CASAGGAGFNNEQFF.

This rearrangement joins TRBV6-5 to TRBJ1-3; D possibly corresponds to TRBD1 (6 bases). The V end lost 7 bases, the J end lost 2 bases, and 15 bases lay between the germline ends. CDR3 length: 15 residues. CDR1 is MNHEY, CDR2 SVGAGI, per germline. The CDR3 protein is CASTIYAGAGNTIYF. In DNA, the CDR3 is TGTGCCAGCACCATATATGCAGGGGCTGGAAACACCATATATTTT.

The CDR3 here is CASRQLAVSYNEQFF. In DNA form, the CDR3 reads TGTGCCAGCAGGCAGCTAGCGGTCTCCTACAATGAGCAGTTCTTC. V gene TRBV6-5 combines with J gene TRBJ2-1, with 7 positions matching TRBD2. The CDR3 sequence is 15 residues long. The J segment lost 0 bases and the V segment lost 6 bases, leaving 5 bases of the junction unmatched. Germline CDR1 is MNHEY and CDR2 is SVGAGI.

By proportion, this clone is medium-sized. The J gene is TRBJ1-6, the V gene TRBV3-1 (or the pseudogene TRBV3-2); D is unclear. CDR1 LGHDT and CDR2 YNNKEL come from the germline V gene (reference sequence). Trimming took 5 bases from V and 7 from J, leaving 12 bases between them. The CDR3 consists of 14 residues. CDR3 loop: CASSLSRGNSPLHF. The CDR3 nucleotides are TGTGCCAGCAGCTTATCCAGAGGGAATTCACCCCTCCACTTT.

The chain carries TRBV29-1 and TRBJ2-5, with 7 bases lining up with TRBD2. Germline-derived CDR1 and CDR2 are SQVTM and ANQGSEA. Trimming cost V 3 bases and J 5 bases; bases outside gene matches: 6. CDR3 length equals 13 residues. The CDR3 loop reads CSVDGGGGETQYF. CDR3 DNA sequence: TGCAGCGTTGATGGCGGGGGAGGGGAGACCCAGTACTTC.

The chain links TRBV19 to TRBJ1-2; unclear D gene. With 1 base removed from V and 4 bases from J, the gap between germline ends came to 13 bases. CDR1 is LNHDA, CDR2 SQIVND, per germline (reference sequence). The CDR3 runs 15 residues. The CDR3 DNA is TGTGCCAGTAGTATAGGTGGAGGGTCCGGCTATGGCTACACCTTC. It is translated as CASSIGGGSGYGYTF.

CDR3 DNA: TGTGCCAGCATCAGACAGGGGTCTAACTATGGCTACACCTTC. Translated: CASIRQGSNYGYTF. This rearrangement joins TRBV5-4 to TRBJ1-2, with 8 nucleotides matching TRBD1. In germline, CDR1 is SGHNT, CDR2 YYREEE (reference sequence). The CDR3 consists of 14 residues. V shed 6 bases and J 0 bases; nucleotides not matched to a gene: 4.

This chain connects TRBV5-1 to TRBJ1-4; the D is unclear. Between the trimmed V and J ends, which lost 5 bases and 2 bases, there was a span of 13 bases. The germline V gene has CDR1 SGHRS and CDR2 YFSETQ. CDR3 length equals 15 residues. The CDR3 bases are TGCGCCAGCAGTCTGTTTGGGCTCACTAATGAAAAACTGTTTTTT. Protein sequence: CASSLFGLTNEKLFF.

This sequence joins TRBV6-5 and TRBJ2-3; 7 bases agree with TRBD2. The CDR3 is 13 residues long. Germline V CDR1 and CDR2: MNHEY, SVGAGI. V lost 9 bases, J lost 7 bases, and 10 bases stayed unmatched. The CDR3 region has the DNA TGTGCCAGTTGTTCACTAGCGATCAATACGCAGTATTTT. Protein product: CASCSLAINTQYF.

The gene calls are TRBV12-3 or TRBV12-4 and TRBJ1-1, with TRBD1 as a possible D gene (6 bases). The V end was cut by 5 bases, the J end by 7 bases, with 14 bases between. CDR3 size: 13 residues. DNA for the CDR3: TGTGCCAGCAGTCTGGACAGAGCGTTTGAAGCTTTCTTT. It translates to CASSLDRAFEAFF.

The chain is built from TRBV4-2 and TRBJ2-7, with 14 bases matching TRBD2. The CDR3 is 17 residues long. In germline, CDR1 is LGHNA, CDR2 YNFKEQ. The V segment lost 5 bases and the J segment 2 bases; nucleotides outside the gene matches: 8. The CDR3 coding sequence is TGTGCCAGCAGCATCCGGACTAGCGGGGGGTCTCCCTACGAGCAGTACTTC. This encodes CASSIRTSGGSPYEQYF.

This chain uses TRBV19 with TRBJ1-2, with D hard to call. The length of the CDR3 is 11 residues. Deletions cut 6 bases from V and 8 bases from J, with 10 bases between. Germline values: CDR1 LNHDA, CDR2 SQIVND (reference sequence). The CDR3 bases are TGTGCCAGTAGAGCTCCCCGGGGCTACACCTTC. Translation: CASRAPRGYTF.

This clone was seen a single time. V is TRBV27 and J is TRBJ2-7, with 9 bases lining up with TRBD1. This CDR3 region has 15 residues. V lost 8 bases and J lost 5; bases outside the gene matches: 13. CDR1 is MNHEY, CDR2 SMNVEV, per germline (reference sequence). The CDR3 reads CASGTTGTGIDEQYF. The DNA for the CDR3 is TGTGCCAGCGGAACAACCGGGACAGGGATAGACGAGCAGTACTTC.

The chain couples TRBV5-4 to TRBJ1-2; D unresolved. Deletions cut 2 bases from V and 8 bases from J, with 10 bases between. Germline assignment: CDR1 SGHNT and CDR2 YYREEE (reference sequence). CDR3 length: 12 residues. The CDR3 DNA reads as TGTGCCAGCAGCTTTTGGGGAGACGGCTACACCTTC. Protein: CASSFWGDGYTF. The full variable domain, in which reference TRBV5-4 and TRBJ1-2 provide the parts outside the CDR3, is ETGVTQSPTHLIKTRGQQVTLRCSSQSGHNTVSWYQQALGQGPQFIFQYYREEENGRGNFPPRFSGLQFPNYSSELNVNALELDDSALYLCASSFWGDGYTFGSGTRLTVV.

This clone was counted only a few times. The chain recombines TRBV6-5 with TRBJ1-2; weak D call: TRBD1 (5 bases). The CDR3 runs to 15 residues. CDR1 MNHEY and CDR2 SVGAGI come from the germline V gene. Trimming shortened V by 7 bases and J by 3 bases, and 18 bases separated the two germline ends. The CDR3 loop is CASKGMGGADYGYTF. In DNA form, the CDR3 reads TGTGCCAGCAAAGGGATGGGGGGTGCCGACTATGGCTACACCTTC.

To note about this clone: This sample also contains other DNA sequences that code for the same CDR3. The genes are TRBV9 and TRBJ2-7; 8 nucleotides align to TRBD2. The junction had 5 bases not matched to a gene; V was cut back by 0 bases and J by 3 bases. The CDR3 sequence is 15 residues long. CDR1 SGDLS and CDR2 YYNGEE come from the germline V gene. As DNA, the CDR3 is TGTGCCAGCAGCGTAGGAAGCGGGGGACTCTACGAGCAGTACTTC. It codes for CASSVGSGGLYEQYF. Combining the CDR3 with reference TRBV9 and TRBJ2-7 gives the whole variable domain DSGVTQTPKHLITATGQRVTLRCSPRSGDLSVYWYQQSLDQGLQFLIQYYNGEERAKGNILERFSAQQFPDLHSELNLSSLELGDSALYFCASSVGSGGLYEQYFGPGTRLTVT.

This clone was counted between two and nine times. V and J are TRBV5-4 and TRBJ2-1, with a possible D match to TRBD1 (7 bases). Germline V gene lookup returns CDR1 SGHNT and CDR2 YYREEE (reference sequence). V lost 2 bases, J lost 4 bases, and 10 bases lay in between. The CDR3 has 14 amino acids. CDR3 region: CASSFQGGYNEQFF. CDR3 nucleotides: TGTGCCAGCAGCTTTCAGGGGGGATACAATGAGCAGTTCTTC. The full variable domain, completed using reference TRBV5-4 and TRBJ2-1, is ETGVTQSPTHLIKTRGQQVTLRCSSQSGHNTVSWYQQALGQGPQFIFQYYREEENGRGNFPPRFSGLQFPNYSSELNVNALELDDSALYLCASSFQGGYNEQFFGPGTRLTVL.

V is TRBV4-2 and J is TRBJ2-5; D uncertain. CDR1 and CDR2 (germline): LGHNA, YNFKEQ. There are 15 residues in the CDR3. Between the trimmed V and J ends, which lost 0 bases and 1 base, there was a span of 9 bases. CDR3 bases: TGTGCCAGCAGCCAAGATCCAGGCGTCCAAGAGACCCAGTACTTC. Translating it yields CASSQDPGVQETQYF.

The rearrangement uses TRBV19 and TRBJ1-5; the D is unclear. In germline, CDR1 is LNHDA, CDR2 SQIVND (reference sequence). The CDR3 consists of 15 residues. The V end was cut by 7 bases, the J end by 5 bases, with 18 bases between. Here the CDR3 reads CASNFSPGDHQPQHF. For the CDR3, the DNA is TGTGCCAGTAATTTTTCTCCCGGAGACCATCAGCCCCAGCATTTT.

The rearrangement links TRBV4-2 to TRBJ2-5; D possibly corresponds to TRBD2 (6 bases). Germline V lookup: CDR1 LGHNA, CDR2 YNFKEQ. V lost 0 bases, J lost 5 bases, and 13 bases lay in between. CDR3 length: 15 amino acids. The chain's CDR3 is CASSQENAGRETQYF. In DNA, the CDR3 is TGTGCCAGCAGCCAAGAAAACGCGGGGCGGGAGACCCAGTACTTC.